This T cell receptor beta chain was sequenced during a study of blood T cells in healthy people across ages. Points from the study as a whole: CMV status of donors was not determined, possibly confounding expanded clonotype changes.

Total RNA, at least 5.5 micrograms per sample, came from PBMCs. Primed by a sample-barcoded 5' primer and a J-beta primer mix, a second PCR proceeded for about 6 to 12 cycles. TCRdb called the 5' RACE reads again in MiXCR, with one record for every CDR3 protein. The profile shows some 780,000 distinct CDR3 sequences, about 56% of them singletons. The CDR3 runs to 16 residues. The germline V gene has CDR1 SGHNT and CDR2 YYREEE (reference sequence). The germline V and J ends were trimmed by 3 bases and 7 bases, with 22 bases remaining between them. A note on this clonotype: Its antigen is unknown.

The sequence derives from a man between 35 and 55 years old in good health. This sequence joins TRBV5-4 and TRBJ1-2; D call uncertain. The sample comprised blood. DNA for the CDR3: TGTGCCAGCAGCTCTAAGACCGGCCTGACGTCCTCTGGCTACACCTTC. This encodes CASSSKTGLTSSGYTF.